A selection of T cell receptor beta chains follows, all from one sample in a study of blood T cell repertoires in COVID-19. The protocol was immunoSEQ multiplex PCR, while the TCRdb copy is restricted to in-frame clones and leaves out a portion. Of 450,000 or so clones in the sample, roughly 90% were seen once. The sequencing input was peripheral blood. The source of these receptors is a man aged 18 to 30 with COVID-19, enrolled during active disease. Each CDR3 is given with its conserved first and last residue. The D gene is left open where the match is weak. The size of a clone is reported for some rows only, either as once, few or many, or as a class for expanded clones.

V gene	J gene	CDR3 length	D gene	clone size	CDR3 protein	CDR3 DNA
TRBV12-3/TRBV12-4	TRBJ1-6	13	-	-	CASSLATGSPLHF	TGTGCCAGCAGTTTAGCTACAGGTTCACCCCTCCACTTT
TRBV5-1	TRBJ2-5	15	TRBD1	-	CASSYGGQGGETQYF	TGCGCCAGCAGCTATGGGGGACAGGGAGGAGAGACCCAGTACTTC
TRBV24-1	TRBJ1-1	13	TRBD1	-	CATTETGVAEAFF	TGTGCCACCACCGAAACAGGGGTCGCTGAAGCTTTCTTT
TRBV10-1	TRBJ2-3	14	-	-	CASSERTSTDTQYF	TGCGCCAGCAGTGAACGGACATCCACAGATACGCAGTATTTT
TRBV15	TRBJ2-5	11	-	-	CATSIEETQYF	TGTGCCACCAGCATCGAAGAGACCCAGTACTTC
TRBV2	TRBJ2-1	15	-	-	CASRPTGSSYNEQFF	TGTGCCAGCAGGCCCACGGGAAGCTCCTACAATGAGCAGTTCTTC
TRBV24-1	TRBJ1-2	16	TRBD1	-	CATSARRDRDWDGYTF	TGTGCCACCAGTGCCCGCCGGGACAGGGATTGGGATGGCTACACCTTC
TRBV2	TRBJ1-2	17	TRBD1	-	CASREVLPGQGFYGYTF	TGTGCCAGCAGAGAAGTCCTTCCGGGACAGGGATTCTATGGCTACACCTTC
TRBV19	TRBJ1-5	14	-	-	CASRVSGGNQPQHF	TGTGCCAGCCGCGTTTCGGGAGGCAATCAGCCCCAGCATTTT
TRBV7-6	TRBJ2-7	14	TRBD1	-	CASSLSTGGMEQYF	TGTGCCAGCAGCTTATCTACAGGGGGCATGGAGCAGTACTTC
TRBV5-5	TRBJ2-1	20	TRBD2	-	CASSLEPGLAGVSSYNEQFF	TGTGCCAGCAGCTTGGAACCGGGACTAGCGGGAGTTTCCTCCTACAATGAGCAGTTCTTC
TRBV6-6	TRBJ2-5	15	TRBD2	-	CASSSERGMGETQYF	TGTGCCAGCAGTTCTGAGCGGGGGATGGGAGAGACCCAGTACTTC
TRBV11-2	TRBJ1-1	13	-	-	CASSFGGNTEAFF	TGTGCCAGCAGCTTCGGGGGTAACACTGAAGCTTTCTTT
TRBV27	TRBJ1-1	14	-	-	CASSLGGVGTEAFF	TGTGCCAGCAGTTTGGGGGGGGTGGGCACTGAAGCTTTCTTT
TRBV20-1	TRBJ2-7	11	-	-	CSARGTYEQYF	TGCAGTGCTAGGGGCACCTACGAGCAGTACTTC
TRBV5-1	TRBJ2-7	16	TRBD2	-	CASSLGGTSASYEQYF	TGCGCCAGCAGCTTGGGGGGGACTAGCGCCTCTTACGAGCAGTACTTC
TRBV18	TRBJ1-1	16	TRBD1	-	CASSPDRVGMNTEAFF	TGTGCCAGCTCACCGGACAGGGTAGGGATGAACACTGAAGCTTTCTTT
TRBV18	TRBJ2-5	15	-	once	CASSPREGSRETQYF	TGTGCCAGCTCACCACGAGAGGGATCGAGGGAGACCCAGTACTTC
TRBV2	TRBJ2-7	14	-	-	CASRVRGGTYEQYF	TGTGCCAGCAGGGTTAGGGGAGGTACCTACGAGCAGTACTTC
TRBV5-1	TRBJ2-1	15	-	-	CASRLQTSSYNEQFF	TGCGCCAGCAGATTACAGACTAGCTCCTACAATGAGCAGTTCTTC
TRBV11-2	TRBJ2-1	16	-	-	CASSLLSRAEYNEQFF	TGTGCCAGCAGCCTCCTATCGAGGGCGGAGTACAATGAGCAGTTCTTC
TRBV6-5	TRBJ2-2	14	TRBD1	-	CASRHRGNTGELFF	TGTGCCAGCCGGCACAGGGGGAACACCGGGGAGCTGTTTTTT
TRBV6-6	TRBJ1-1	16	TRBD1	-	CASSYSRGTGDPEAFF	TGTGCCAGCAGTTACTCCAGAGGGACAGGGGACCCTGAAGCTTTCTTT
TRBV4-2	TRBJ2-7	15	TRBD2	-	CASSHTIAGDYEQYF	TGTGCCAGCAGCCACACAATAGCGGGGGACTACGAGCAGTACTTC
TRBV15	TRBJ2-2	14	-	-	CATSRGGMAGELFF	TGTGCCACCAGCAGAGGAGGGATGGCCGGGGAGCTGTTTTTT
TRBV7-6	TRBJ1-1	14	TRBD1	-	CASSLADRDPEAFF	TGTGCCAGCAGCTTAGCTGACAGGGACCCTGAAGCTTTCTTT
TRBV4-1	TRBJ1-4	14	-	-	CASSQGQYNEKLFF	TGCGCCAGCAGCCAAGGACAGTATAATGAAAAACTGTTTTTT
TRBV6-5	TRBJ2-7	13	-	-	CASSYGQHYEQYF	TGTGCCAGCAGTTATGGACAGCACTACGAGCAGTACTTC
TRBV2	TRBJ1-1	15	TRBD1	-	CASRTGQGDLAEAFF	TGTGCCAGCAGAACCGGACAGGGGGATTTGGCTGAAGCTTTCTTT
TRBV4-1	TRBJ1-1	17	TRBD1	-	CASSLTGGRGVNTEAFF	TGCGCCAGCAGCCTAACAGGGGGCCGGGGCGTAAACACTGAAGCTTTCTTT
TRBV19	TRBJ2-1	14	-	-	CASTRGGLAGEQFF	TGTGCCAGTACCCGGGGTGGGCTAGCCGGTGAGCAGTTCTTC
TRBV7-3	TRBJ2-1	16	-	-	CASSLSAAGRHNEQFF	TGTGCCAGCAGCCTTAGTGCGGCAGGGAGGCACAATGAGCAGTTCTTC
TRBV19	TRBJ1-1	12	-	-	CASNEGNTEAFF	TGTGCCAGTAATGAGGGGAACACTGAAGCTTTCTTT
TRBV6-5	TRBJ1-2	13	TRBD1	-	CASSRDRGYGYTF	TGTGCCAGCAGCCGGGACAGGGGCTATGGCTACACCTTC
TRBV10-3	TRBJ2-3	16	-	-	CAISESTGLGTDTQYF	TGTGCCATCAGTGAGTCGACGGGGTTGGGGACAGATACGCAGTATTTT
TRBV29-1	TRBJ2-7	12	TRBD1	-	CSARQGESEQYF	TGCAGCGCCAGACAGGGTGAGTCCGAGCAGTACTTC
TRBV5-4	TRBJ1-1	16	-	-	CASSRYAAGLNTEAFF	TGTGCCAGCAGCCGTTACGCGGCAGGGTTGAACACTGAAGCTTTCTTT
TRBV6-5	TRBJ2-1	15	TRBD2	-	CASSYSSGNLNEQFF	TGTGCCAGCAGTTACTCTAGCGGGAACTTGAATGAGCAGTTCTTC
TRBV6-5	TRBJ1-5	14	-	-	CASSQTDLNQPQHF	TGTGCCAGCAGCCAGACAGACTTAAATCAGCCCCAGCATTTT
TRBV4-1	TRBJ2-3	15	TRBD2	-	CASSPLAGGTDTQYF	TGCGCCAGCAGTCCACTAGCGGGAGGCACAGATACGCAGTATTTT
TRBV5-1	TRBJ2-7	16	TRBD1	-	CASSPDFAQGANEQYF	TGCGCCAGCAGCCCGGATTTCGCACAGGGGGCAAACGAGCAGTACTTC
TRBV27	TRBJ2-3	17	TRBD1	-	CASSPLPTGLSTDTQYF	TGTGCCAGCAGTCCTCTCCCGACAGGGCTAAGCACAGATACGCAGTATTTT
TRBV21-1	TRBJ1-1	15	-	-	CASSKERDRLARAFF	TGTGCCAGCAGCAAAGAGAGGGACAGGTTGGCGCGGGCTTTCTTT
TRBV24-1	TRBJ1-2	14	-	-	CATSPQSTNYGYTF	TGTGCCACCTCCCCACAAAGTACTAACTATGGCTACACCTTC
TRBV10-3	TRBJ2-7	12	TRBD1	once	CASSDRAYEQYF	TGTGCCTCTTCGGACAGGGCATACGAGCAGTACTTC
TRBV2	TRBJ2-7	13	TRBD1	-	CATRTGGVYEQYF	TGTGCCACCAGGACAGGGGGCGTCTACGAGCAGTACTTC
TRBV5-1	TRBJ1-4	15	-	-	CASTTGGLTNEKLFF	TGCGCCAGCACCACCGGCGGGTTGACTAATGAAAAACTGTTTTTT
TRBV6-6	TRBJ1-1	14	TRBD1	-	CASSFRTGSTEAFF	TGTGCCAGCAGTTTCCGGACAGGGAGCACTGAAGCTTTCTTT
TRBV19	TRBJ1-2	13	-	-	CASSMLGRSGYTF	TGTGCCAGTAGTATGCTGGGGCGGAGCGGCTACACCTTC
TRBV19	TRBJ1-3	15	-	-	CASIRQGSSGNTIYF	TGTGCCAGTATAAGGCAGGGAAGCTCTGGAAACACCATATATTTT
TRBV4-1	TRBJ1-2	17	TRBD1	-	CASSQVGTGSLNYGYTF	TGCGCCAGCAGCCAAGTCGGGACAGGGAGTTTGAACTATGGCTACACCTTC
TRBV10-3	TRBJ2-3	13	-	-	CAISELRADTQYF	TGTGCCATCAGTGAGCTCAGGGCGGATACGCAGTATTTT
TRBV5-1	TRBJ2-7	15	TRBD2	-	CASSWTSGGTYEQYF	TGCGCCAGCAGCTGGACTAGCGGGGGGACCTACGAGCAGTACTTC
TRBV5-1	TRBJ2-7	14	TRBD2	-	CASGQTSGRSEQYF	TGCGCCAGTGGTCAGACTAGCGGGAGGTCCGAGCAGTACTTC